The clone carrying this TCR beta chain came up many times. Its cognate antigen is unknown. V gave up 7 bases and J gave up 2 bases, with 6 bases separating them. The CDR3 is 13 amino acids. The sample comes from a study of T cell repertoires in cytomegalovirus infection. Turning to the study itself: Based on public TCR beta signatures, there were indications of CMV infection and of a matching HLA type. Whole-study findings and limits: People with CMV and the relevant HLA were identified by cumulative public TCR beta family frequency. Predominance within the ex vivo response was attributable to HLA-C-restricted CMV-specific TCR beta clonotypes.

TCRdb processed the reads anew with MiXCR; each CDR3 protein has one entry. The sample records over 450,000 distinct CDR3 sequences, 11% being singletons. The sample comprised PBMCs. The TCR originated in a human donor in good health (CMV status not recorded). Some clones in this sample may be carry-over from other donors' samples. The chain carries TRBV12-3 or TRBV12-4 and TRBJ2-6; D ambiguous. The CDR3, as DNA: TGTGCCAGCACCGCGACTGGGGCCAACGTCCTGACTTTC. It yields the protein CASTATGANVLTF.